This TCR beta chain comes out of a study of T cell responses to AZD1222 COVID-19 vaccine. General study results and limits: Spike-specific TCR breadth and depth both grew after two AZD1222 doses. Among AZD1222 vaccinees, only 5 to 7 were seropositive at baseline.

A remark on this clone: As yet, its antigen is unknown.

Sequencing was performed with immunoSEQ multiplex PCR; in TCRdb, only in-frame clones are kept and a portion is missing. The sample contains 100,000 or so clones, roughly 87% of which appear only once. This sequence originates from an adult in good health. Specimen: peripheral blood, collected on day 0 of AZD1222 vaccination.

The DNA for the CDR3 is TGTGCCAGCAGGGGCCAGGGGGGATTGGTCTACGAGCAGTACTTC. Amino acid sequence: CASRGQGGLVYEQYF. The chain couples TRBV6-5 to TRBJ2-7; tentatively, D is TRBD1 (7 bases). CDR3 length equals 15 residues. Per germline, CDR1 MNHEY and CDR2 SVGAGI. V was shortened by 6 bases and J by 3 bases, with 18 bases between the two germline ends.